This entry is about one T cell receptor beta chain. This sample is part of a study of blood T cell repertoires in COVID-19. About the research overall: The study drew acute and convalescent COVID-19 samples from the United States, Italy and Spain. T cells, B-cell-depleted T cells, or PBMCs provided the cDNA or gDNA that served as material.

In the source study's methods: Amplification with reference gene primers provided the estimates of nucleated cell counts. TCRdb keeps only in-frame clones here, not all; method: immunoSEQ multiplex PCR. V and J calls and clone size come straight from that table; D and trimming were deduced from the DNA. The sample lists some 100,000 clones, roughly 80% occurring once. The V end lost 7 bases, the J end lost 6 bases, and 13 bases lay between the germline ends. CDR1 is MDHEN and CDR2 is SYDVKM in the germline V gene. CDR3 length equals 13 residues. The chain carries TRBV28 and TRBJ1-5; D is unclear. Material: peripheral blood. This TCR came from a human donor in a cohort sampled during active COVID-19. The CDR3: CASTPTLRQPQHF. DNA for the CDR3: TGTGCCAGCACCCCTACCCTACGTCAGCCCCAGCATTTT.